The 20 T cell receptor beta chains below all came from one sample that was sequenced in a study of cytomegalovirus exposure and HLA in healthy donors (dated by TCRdb to 2016 to 2017). Libraries were constructed by the immunoSEQ multiplex PCR assay. For the multiplex PCR, a mixture combining 60 forward primers for TCR Vbeta segments and 13 reverse primers for TCR Jbeta segments was used. TCRdb mirrors the immuneACCESS table, restricted to in-frame sequences. Some clones are absent from its copies; in checked studies, under half trace to an unresolved V gene, and the reason for the others is unknown. In all, the sample holds about 90,000 clones, and roughly four fifths of those were seen once. Roughly 4.2% of the sample rests with the top ten. The sequenced sample consisted of PBMCs. These receptors were taken from a woman between 40 and 50 years old in good health and CMV-seropositive.

The V and J genes are TRBV28 and TRBJ2-2, with D possibly matching TRBD2 (6 bases). V gave up 5 bases and J gave up 4 bases, with 14 bases separating them. CDR1 is MDHEN and CDR2 is SYDVKM in the germline V gene. The CDR3 is 15 amino acids. The CDR3: CASSPHGSGTGELFF. CDR3 sequence (DNA): TGTGCCAGCAGTCCCCACGGGAGTGGCACCGGGGAGCTGTTTTTT.

This clone was detected only once. V usage is TRBV27 and J usage is TRBJ2-3, with TRBD1 matching over 7 bases. The germline gives CDR1 MNHEY, CDR2 SMNVEV (reference sequence). Trimming cost V 5 bases and J 3 bases; bases outside gene matches: 5. This CDR3 region has 14 residues. The CDR3 DNA reads TGTGCCAGCAGTAAGTTCAGGGGGACAGATACGCAGTATTTT. This sequence encodes CASSKFRGTDTQYF.

The chain links TRBV5-8 to TRBJ2-1; 8 bases match TRBD1. Germline V gene data show CDR1 as SGHTS and CDR2 as YDEGEE. V gave up 0 bases and J gave up 7 bases; unmatched junction bases: 3. CDR3 length equals 14 residues. CDR3 coding DNA: TGTGCCAGCAGCTTGGGGGGACAGGTAAATGAGCAGTTCTTC. This gives the protein CASSLGGQVNEQFF.

This sequence joins TRBV11-3 and TRBJ2-1, with D hard to call. Germline V gene sequence: CDR1 SGHNT, CDR2 YENEEA. The CDR3 totals 13 residues. V gave up 1 base and J gave up 8 bases, with 9 bases separating them. Here the CDR3 reads CASSLGYEYEQFF. The CDR3 nucleotides are TGTGCCAGCAGCTTAGGATACGAGTATGAGCAGTTCTTC.

This clone was detected only once. The chain couples TRBV7-8 to TRBJ2-3; D is unresolved. The V end lost 8 bases, the J end lost 2 bases, and 20 bases lay between the germline ends. This CDR3 is 16 amino acids long. Germline loops: CDR1 SGHVS, CDR2 FQNEAQ. CDR3 region: CASRPIPQVSTDTQYF. The CDR3 coding sequence is TGTGCCAGCCGACCGATCCCCCAGGTATCCACAGATACGCAGTATTTT.

DNA of the CDR3: TGTGCCAGCAGCTTAGCAAGTCGAGAGGAGTACTTC. Its protein product is CASSLASREEYF. V usage is TRBV7-8 and J usage is TRBJ2-7; no clear D gene. V shed 0 bases and J shed 11 bases, with 11 bases lying between them. The CDR3 sequence is 12 residues long. Germline loops: CDR1 SGHVS, CDR2 FQNEAQ.

This chain connects TRBV25-1 to TRBJ2-7; 9 nucleotides match TRBD1. The CDR3 has 15 amino acids. The junction had 8 bases not matched to a gene; V was cut back by 6 bases and J by 2 bases. Per the germline V gene, CDR1 is MGHDK and CDR2 is SYGVNS. CDR3: CASSPEGTGTYEQYF. In DNA form, the CDR3 reads TGTGCCAGCAGCCCGGAGGGGACAGGGACCTACGAGCAGTACTTC.

This clone was picked up a small number of times. The chain employs TRBV5-1 and TRBJ2-1, with 8 bases that match TRBD2. Losses at the gene ends were 4 bases for V and 8 bases for J; bases not matched to a gene: 14. The CDR3 covers 16 residues. Germline V gives CDR1 SGHRS, CDR2 YFSETQ. The CDR3 sequence is CASSEDGRASTDEQFF. CDR3 DNA: TGCGCCAGCAGCGAGGACGGGAGGGCCAGTACCGATGAGCAGTTCTTC.

V and J are TRBV13 and TRBJ2-7; 10 bases agree with TRBD2. CDR3 length: 15 amino acids. After removal of 3 bases from V and 6 bases from J, the junction contained 8 bases not matched to a gene. Germline V gene data show CDR1 as PRHDT and CDR2 as FYEKMQ (reference sequence). The CDR3 sequence is CASSLVAGGLGEQYF. DNA for the CDR3: TGTGCCAGCAGCTTGGTAGCGGGAGGCTTGGGCGAGCAGTACTTC. Filled out from reference TRBV13 and TRBJ2-7, the complete variable domain reads AAGVIQSPRHLIKEKRETATLKCYPIPRHDTVYWYQQGPGQDPQFLISFYEKMQSDKGSIPDRFSAQQFSDYHSELNMSSLELGDSALYFCASSLVAGGLGEQYFGPGTRLTVT.

DNA for the CDR3: TGTGCCAGCAGCCTACCTGTAGCGGGAGGGCCGTCGAATGAGCAGTTCTTC. Protein sequence: CASSLPVAGGPSNEQFF. The J gene is TRBJ2-1, the V gene TRBV2, with TRBD2 matching 11 bases. The CDR3 is 17 amino acids. Germline V lookup: CDR1 SNHLY, CDR2 FYNNEI. V shed 6 bases and J 7 bases; nucleotides not matched to a gene: 14.

The V and J genes are TRBV19 and TRBJ1-5; a weak D match, TRBD1 (5 bases). This CDR3 has 21 amino acids. V shed 5 bases and J shed 0 bases, with 29 bases lying between them. Germline V lookup: CDR1 LNHDA, CDR2 SQIVND (reference sequence). DNA for the CDR3: TGTGCCAGTAGTTGGAAAAGGGGTTTGGGAGGGAGGGGATATAGCAATCAGCCCCAGCATTTT. Encoded protein: CASSWKRGLGGRGYSNQPQHF.

V usage is TRBV5-1 and J usage is TRBJ2-3; TRBD1 matches at 8 bases. The CDR3 covers 14 residues. The germline CDR1 and CDR2 sequences are SGHRS and YFSETQ. Losses at the gene ends were 4 bases for V and 2 bases for J; bases not matched to a gene: 3. This chain's CDR3 is CASSGQGSTDTQYF. In DNA, the CDR3 is TGCGCCAGCAGCGGACAGGGTTCCACAGATACGCAGTATTTT.

V gene TRBV29-1 combines with J gene TRBJ2-3; 11 bases agree with TRBD1. Unmatched junction bases numbered 5, after V lost 7 bases and J lost 5 bases. The germline V gene has CDR1 SQVTM and CDR2 ANQGSEA. The CDR3 is 13 residues long. CDR3 coding DNA: TGCAGCGCCAGGACAGGGGGCATAGATACGCAGTATTTT. Translating it yields CSARTGGIDTQYF.

The chain joins TRBV6-1 to TRBJ1-1; D unresolved. The CDR3 runs 14 residues. Trimming shortened V by 7 bases and J by 5 bases, and 17 bases separated the two germline ends. Germline V lookup: CDR1 MNHNS, CDR2 SASEGT. This CDR3 reads CASTPSGVWTEAFF. In DNA form, the CDR3 reads TGTGCCAGCACCCCCTCCGGGGTATGGACTGAAGCTTTCTTT.

The V and J genes are TRBV7-3 and TRBJ2-7, with 7 bases matching TRBD1. CDR1 and CDR2 (germline): SGHTA, FQGTGA. CDR3 length equals 14 residues. With V trimmed by 0 bases and J by 5 bases, 4 bases remained unmatched. CDR3 nucleotides: TGTGCCAGCAGCTTAACAGGGGGCGTGGACGAGCAGTACTTC. This sequence encodes CASSLTGGVDEQYF.

This clone was picked up one time. The chain uses TRBV4-1 and TRBJ2-3; a possible D gene is TRBD2 (6 bases). In germline, CDR1 is MGHRA, CDR2 YSYEKL. The CDR3 covers 16 residues. The V end lost 2 bases, the J end lost 1 base, and 13 bases lay between the germline ends. The CDR3 region is CASSQNPASGTDTQYF. The CDR3 nucleotides read TGCGCCAGCAGCCAAAACCCGGCTAGCGGCACAGATACGCAGTATTTT.

J is TRBJ1-3 and V is TRBV28, with a tentative D call TRBD1 (6 bases). CDR1 and CDR2 from the germline V gene are MDHEN and SYDVKM. The CDR3 runs 15 residues. V shed 8 bases and J shed 0 bases, with 14 bases lying between them. CDR3 amino acids: CASESRQASGNTIYF. The CDR3 region has the DNA TGTGCCAGCGAGAGCCGACAGGCCTCTGGAAACACCATATATTTT. Using reference TRBV28 and TRBJ1-3 for the parts outside the CDR3, the full variable domain is DVKVTQSSRYLVKRTGEKVFLECVQDMDHENMFWYRQDPGLGLRLIYFSYDVKMKEKGDIPEGYSVSREKKERFSLILESASTNQTSMYLCASESRQASGNTIYFGEGSWLTVV.

This chain connects TRBV4-1 to TRBJ2-2; a possible D gene is TRBD1 (6 bases). The V and J ends lost 0 bases and 5 bases respectively, with 13 bases between them. Germline V gene sequence: CDR1 MGHRA, CDR2 YSYEKL. The CDR3 length is 16 residues. CDR3 in amino acids: CASSQDPGARTGELFF. The CDR3 DNA is TGCGCCAGCAGCCAAGATCCAGGGGCACGGACCGGGGAGCTGTTTTTT.

The chain uses TRBV4-1 and TRBJ2-5, with 8 bases aligning to TRBD2. The DNA end is a closer match to TRBJ2-7, so the J assignment may be wrong. The CDR3 is made up of 14 amino acids. Germline CDR1 reads MGHRA; CDR2 reads YSYEKL. The CDR3 nucleotides are TGCGCCAGCAGCCAAGGCGGGGGGCTGGACGAGCAGTACTTC. Translated: CASSQGGGLDEQYF.

The chain's CDR3 is CASSLGGGRETQYF. The CDR3, as DNA: TGCGCCAGCAGCTTGGGAGGGGGCCGGGAGACCCAGTACTTC. This chain connects TRBV5-1 to TRBJ2-5; the match to TRBD1 covers 7 bases. J lost 5 bases, V lost 0 bases, and 4 bases had no gene match. The germline gives CDR1 SGHRS, CDR2 YFSETQ. The CDR3 spans 14 residues.